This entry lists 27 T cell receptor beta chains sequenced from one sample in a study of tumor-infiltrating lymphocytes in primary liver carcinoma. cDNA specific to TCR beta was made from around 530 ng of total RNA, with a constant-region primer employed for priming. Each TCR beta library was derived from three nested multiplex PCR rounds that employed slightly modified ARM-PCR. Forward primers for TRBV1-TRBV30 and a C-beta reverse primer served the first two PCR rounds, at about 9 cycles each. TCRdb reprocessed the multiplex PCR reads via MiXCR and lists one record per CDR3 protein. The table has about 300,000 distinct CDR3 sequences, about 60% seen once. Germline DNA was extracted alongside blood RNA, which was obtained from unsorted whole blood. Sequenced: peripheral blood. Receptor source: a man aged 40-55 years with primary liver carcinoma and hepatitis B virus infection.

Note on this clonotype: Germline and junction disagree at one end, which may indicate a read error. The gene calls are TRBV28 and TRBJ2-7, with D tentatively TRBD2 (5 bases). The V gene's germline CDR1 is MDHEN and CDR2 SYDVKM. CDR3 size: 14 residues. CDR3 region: CASRSTGSTYKQYF. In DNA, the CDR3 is TGTGCCAGCAGGAGTACGGGATCCACCTACAAGCAGTACTTC.

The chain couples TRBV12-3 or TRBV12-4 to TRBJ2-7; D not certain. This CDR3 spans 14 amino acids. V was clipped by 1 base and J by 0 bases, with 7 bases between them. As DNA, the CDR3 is TGTGCCAGCAGTTTAGTGGGATCCTCCTACGAGCAGTACTTC. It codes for CASSLVGSSYEQYF.

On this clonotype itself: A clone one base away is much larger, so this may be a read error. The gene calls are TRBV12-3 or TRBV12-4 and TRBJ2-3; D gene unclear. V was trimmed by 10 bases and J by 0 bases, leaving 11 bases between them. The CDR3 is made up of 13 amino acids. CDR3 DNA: TGTGCCATCAGCGACAAGAGCACAGATACGCAGTATTTT. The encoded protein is CAISDKSTDTQYF.

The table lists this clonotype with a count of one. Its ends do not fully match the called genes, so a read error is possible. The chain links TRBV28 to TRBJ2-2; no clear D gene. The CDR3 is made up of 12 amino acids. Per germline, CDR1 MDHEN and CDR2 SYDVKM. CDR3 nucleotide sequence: TGTACCAGCAACCTAGTCGGGGGGGAGCTGTTTTTT. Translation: CTSNLVGGELFF.

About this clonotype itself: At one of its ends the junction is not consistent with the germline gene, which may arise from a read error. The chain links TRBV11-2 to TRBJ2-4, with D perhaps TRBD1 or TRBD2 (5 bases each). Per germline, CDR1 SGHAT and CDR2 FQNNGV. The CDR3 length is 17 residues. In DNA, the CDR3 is TGTGCCAGCAGCTTAGTTTGGGGCTTGGGAGCCGAAAACATTCAGTACTTC. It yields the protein CASSLVWGLGAENIQYF.

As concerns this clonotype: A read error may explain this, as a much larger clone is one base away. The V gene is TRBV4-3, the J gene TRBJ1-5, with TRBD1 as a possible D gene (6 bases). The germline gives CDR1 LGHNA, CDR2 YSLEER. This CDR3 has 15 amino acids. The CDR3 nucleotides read TGCGCCAGCAGCCAAGATCAGGGAGGGGGAAAGCCCCAGCTTTTT. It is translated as CASSQDQGGGKPQLF.

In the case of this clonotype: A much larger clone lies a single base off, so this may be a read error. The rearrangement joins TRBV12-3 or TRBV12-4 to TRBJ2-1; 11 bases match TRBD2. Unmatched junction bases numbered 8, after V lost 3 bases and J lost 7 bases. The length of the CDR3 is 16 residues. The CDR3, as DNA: TGTGCCAGCAGTTTGGTTAGCGGGAGGGCCATAAATGAGCAGTTCTTC. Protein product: CASSLVSGRAINEQFF.

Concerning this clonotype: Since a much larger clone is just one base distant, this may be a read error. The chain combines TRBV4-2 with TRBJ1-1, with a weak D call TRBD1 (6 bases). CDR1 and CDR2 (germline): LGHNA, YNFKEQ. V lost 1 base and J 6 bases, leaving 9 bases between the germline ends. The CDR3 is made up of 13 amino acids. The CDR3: CASSQGRGPEAFF. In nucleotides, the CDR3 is TGTGCCAGCAGCCAAGGTCGGGGGCCTGAAGCTTTCTTT.

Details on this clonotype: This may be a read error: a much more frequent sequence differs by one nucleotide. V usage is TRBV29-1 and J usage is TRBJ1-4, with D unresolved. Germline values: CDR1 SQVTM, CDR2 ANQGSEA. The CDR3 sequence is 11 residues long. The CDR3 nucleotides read TGCAGCGCCGGAGACACTGAAAAACTGTTATTT. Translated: CSAGDTEKLLF. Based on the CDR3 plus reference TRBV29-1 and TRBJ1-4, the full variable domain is SAVISQKPSRDICQRGTSLTIQCQVDSQVTMMFWYRQQPGQSLTLIATANQGSEATYESGFVIDKFPISRPNLTFSTLTVSNMSPEDSSIYLCSAGDTEKLLFGSGTQLSVL.

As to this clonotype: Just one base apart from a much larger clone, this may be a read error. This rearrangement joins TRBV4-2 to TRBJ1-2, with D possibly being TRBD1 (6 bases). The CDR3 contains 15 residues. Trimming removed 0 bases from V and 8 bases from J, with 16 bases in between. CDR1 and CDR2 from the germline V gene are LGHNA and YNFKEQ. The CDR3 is CASSQERWGRQGYTF. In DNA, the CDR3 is TGTGCCAGCAGCCAAGAGAGGTGGGGGCGACAGGGCTACACCTTC.

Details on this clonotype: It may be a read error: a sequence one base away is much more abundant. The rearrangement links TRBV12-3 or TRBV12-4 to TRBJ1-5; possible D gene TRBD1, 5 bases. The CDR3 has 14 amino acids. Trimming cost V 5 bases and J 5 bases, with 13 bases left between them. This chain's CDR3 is CASSPGTGHQPQHF. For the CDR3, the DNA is TGTGCCAGCAGTCCAGGGACGGGCCATCAGCCCCAGCATTTT.

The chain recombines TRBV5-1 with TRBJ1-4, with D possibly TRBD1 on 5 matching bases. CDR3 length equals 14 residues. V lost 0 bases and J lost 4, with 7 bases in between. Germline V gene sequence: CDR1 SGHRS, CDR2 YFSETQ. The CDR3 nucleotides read TGCGCCAGCAGCTTGGGACAGCTTAATGAAAAACTGTTTTTT. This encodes CASSLGQLNEKLFF.

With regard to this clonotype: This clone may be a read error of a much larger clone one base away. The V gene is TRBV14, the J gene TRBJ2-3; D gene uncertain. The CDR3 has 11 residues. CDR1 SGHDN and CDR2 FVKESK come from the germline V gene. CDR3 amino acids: CARSQARTQYF. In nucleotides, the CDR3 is TGTGCCAGAAGCCAGGCTCGTACGCAGTATTTT.

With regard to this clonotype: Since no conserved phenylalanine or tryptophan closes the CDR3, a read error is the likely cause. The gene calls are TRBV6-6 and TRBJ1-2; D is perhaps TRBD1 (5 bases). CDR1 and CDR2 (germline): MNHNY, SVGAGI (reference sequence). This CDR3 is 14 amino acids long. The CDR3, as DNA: TGTGCCAGCAGTTATCTGGGGCGCGACTATAGCTACACCTCC. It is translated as CASSYLGRDYSYTS.

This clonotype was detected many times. This CDR3 reads CASSLGRGVRTGELFF. The CDR3 nucleotides read TGTGCCAGCAGCCTCGGTAGGGGGGTTCGCACCGGGGAGCTGTTTTTT. The J gene is TRBJ2-2, the V gene TRBV11-2; D is tentatively TRBD1 or TRBD2 (6 bases each). Germline CDR1 and CDR2: SGHAT and FQNNGV. CDR3 length: 16 amino acids. V dropped 5 bases and J dropped 4 bases, with 17 bases sitting between them.

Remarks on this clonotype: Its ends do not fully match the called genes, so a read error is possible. The CDR3 spells CASIYEATGEQYF. The CDR3 DNA is TGTGCCAGCATTTACGAGGCTACAGGCGAACAGTACTTC. The V call is TRBV6-5, the J call TRBJ2-7; TRBD1 is a possible D gene (5 bases). Germline CDR1 and CDR2: MNHEY and SVGAGI. This CDR3 region has 13 residues.

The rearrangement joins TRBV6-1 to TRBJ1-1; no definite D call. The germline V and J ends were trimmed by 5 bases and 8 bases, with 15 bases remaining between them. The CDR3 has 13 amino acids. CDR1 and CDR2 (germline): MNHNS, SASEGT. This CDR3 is CASSSPTPKEAFF. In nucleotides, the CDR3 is TGTGCCAGCAGTTCCCCGACACCGAAAGAAGCTTTCTTT.

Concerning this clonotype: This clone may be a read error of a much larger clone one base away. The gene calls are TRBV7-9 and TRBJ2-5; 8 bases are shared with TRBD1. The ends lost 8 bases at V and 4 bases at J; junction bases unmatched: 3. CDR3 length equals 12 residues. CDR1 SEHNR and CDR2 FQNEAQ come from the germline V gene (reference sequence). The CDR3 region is CASGQGRETQYF. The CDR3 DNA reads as TGTGCCAGCGGACAGGGCAGAGAGACCCAGTACTTC.

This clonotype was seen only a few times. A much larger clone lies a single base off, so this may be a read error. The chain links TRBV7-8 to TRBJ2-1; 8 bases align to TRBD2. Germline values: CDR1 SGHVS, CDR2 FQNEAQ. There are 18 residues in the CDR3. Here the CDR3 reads CASSLSPLPGLGDNEQSF. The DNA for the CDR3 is TGTGCCAGCAGCTTATCCCCTTTACCGGGACTAGGTGACAATGAGCAGTCCTTC.

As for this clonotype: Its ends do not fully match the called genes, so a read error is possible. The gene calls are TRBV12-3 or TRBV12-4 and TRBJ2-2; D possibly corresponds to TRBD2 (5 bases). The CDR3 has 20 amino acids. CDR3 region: CARSSPVNGGDRGNTGELFF. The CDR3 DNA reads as TGTGCCAGGAGTTCACCCGTTAATGGAGGAGACCGAGGGAACACCGGGGAGCTGTTTTTT.

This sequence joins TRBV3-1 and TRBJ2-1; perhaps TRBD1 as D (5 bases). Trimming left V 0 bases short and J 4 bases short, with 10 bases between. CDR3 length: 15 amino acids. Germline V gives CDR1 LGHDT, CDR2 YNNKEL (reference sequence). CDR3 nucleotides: TGTGCCAGCAGCCAAGACGCAGGGAAATACAATGAGCAGTTCTTC. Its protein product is CASSQDAGKYNEQFF.

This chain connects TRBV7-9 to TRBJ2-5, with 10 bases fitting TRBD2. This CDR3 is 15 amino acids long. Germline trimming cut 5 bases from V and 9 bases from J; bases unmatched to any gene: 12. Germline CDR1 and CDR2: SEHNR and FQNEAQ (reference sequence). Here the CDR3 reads CASSPQGLAGDSQYF. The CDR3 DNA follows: TGTGCCAGCAGCCCCCAGGGGCTAGCGGGAGACTCCCAGTACTTC.

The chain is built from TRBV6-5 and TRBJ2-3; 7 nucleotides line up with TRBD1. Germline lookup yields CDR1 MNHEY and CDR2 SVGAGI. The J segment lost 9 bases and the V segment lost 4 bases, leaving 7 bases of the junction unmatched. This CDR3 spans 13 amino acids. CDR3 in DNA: TGTGCCAGCAGTTCCCCAGGACAGGAGACGCAGTATTTT. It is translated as CASSSPGQETQYF.

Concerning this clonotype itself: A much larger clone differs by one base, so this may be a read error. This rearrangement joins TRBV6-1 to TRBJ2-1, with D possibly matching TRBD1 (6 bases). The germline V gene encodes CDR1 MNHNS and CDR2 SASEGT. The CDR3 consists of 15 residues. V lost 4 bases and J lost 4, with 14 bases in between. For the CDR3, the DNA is TGTGCCAGCAGTGGATCCAGGGGCGCGTACAATGAGCAGTTCTTC. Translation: CASSGSRGAYNEQFF.

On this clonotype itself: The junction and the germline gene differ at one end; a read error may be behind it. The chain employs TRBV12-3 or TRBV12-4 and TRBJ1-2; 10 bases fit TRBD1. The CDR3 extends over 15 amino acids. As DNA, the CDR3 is TGTGCCAGCTGTTTTACCGGACAGGGGGTTGGTGGCTACACCTTC. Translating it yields CASCFTGQGVGGYTF.

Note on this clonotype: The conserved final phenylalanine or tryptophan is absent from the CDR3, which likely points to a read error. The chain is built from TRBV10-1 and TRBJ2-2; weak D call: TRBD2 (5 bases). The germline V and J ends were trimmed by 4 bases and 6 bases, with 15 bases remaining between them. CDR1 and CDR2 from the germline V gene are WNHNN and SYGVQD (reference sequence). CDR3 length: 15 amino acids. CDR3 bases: TGCGCCAGCAGTGGGTCGCTAGCTTGGCCCGGGGAGCTGTTTCTT. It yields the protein CASSGSLAWPGELFL.

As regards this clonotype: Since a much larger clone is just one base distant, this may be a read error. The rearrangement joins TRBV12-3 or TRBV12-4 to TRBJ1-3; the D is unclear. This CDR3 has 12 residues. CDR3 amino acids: CASVRGGNSIYF. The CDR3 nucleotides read TGTGCCAGCGTAAGAGGTGGAAACTCCATATATTTT.